This entry features one T cell receptor (beta chain) sequence. Antigen specificity is unknown. A sample-barcoded 5' primer and a J-beta primer mix were used in a second PCR of about 7 to 12 cycles. Every single cDNA molecule received a tag from a template-switch adaptor with 12 random nucleotides. MiXCR, run by TCRdb on the 5' RACE reads, gives a single entry per CDR3 protein. Among over a million distinct CDR3 sequences listed, roughly 40% were seen once. The source of the sample is a study of blood T cells in healthy people across ages. Whole-study results and caveats: Long-lived donors carried more naive CD4+ cells and greater diversity than aged donors. Older individuals had lower TCR beta diversity per million T cells (the decline was roughly linear).

The sequencing input was blood. The source of this sequence is a woman aged 18-30 years in good health.

CDR3 nucleotide sequence: TGTGCCAGCAGCGTACGGACTAGCGGGACGACAGATACGCAGTATTTT. It is translated as CASSVRTSGTTDTQYF. The V gene is TRBV3-1, the J gene TRBJ2-3; 12 positions agree with TRBD2. The J segment lost 3 bases and the V segment lost 5 bases, leaving 6 bases of the junction unmatched. Germline V gene data show CDR1 as LGHDT and CDR2 as YNNKEL (reference sequence). CDR3 length: 16 amino acids.